The sample holds many counts of the clone carrying this T cell receptor beta chain. The data derive from a study of blood T cell repertoires in COVID-19. Clinical history as reported by participants underpinned cohort assignment. Study processing details: Reference gene primers were amplified, and this amplification served to estimate nucleated cell counts. Measured with immunoSEQ multiplex PCR; TCRdb has only the in-frame clones, and not every one. V and J calls and clone size follow that table, whereas D and trimming were derived from the DNA. The repertoire includes around 300,000 clones, more than 75% of them detected once, and approximately 5% sits in the top ten. Per germline, CDR1 SEHNR and CDR2 FQNEAQ (reference sequence). Trimming at V came to 2 bases and at J to 7 bases, leaving 9 bases not matched to a gene. The CDR3 sequence is 15 residues long.

The sequenced material came from PBMCs or T cells enriched from blood (not recorded which). The chain carries TRBV7-9 and TRBJ2-7; TRBD1 matches 9 bases. This TCR was recovered from a woman aged 25-40 years who had recovered from COVID-19. The CDR3, as DNA: TGTGCCAGCAGCTTAACAGGGGGCCGTATCGATGAGCAGTACTTC. It specifies CASSLTGGRIDEQYF.